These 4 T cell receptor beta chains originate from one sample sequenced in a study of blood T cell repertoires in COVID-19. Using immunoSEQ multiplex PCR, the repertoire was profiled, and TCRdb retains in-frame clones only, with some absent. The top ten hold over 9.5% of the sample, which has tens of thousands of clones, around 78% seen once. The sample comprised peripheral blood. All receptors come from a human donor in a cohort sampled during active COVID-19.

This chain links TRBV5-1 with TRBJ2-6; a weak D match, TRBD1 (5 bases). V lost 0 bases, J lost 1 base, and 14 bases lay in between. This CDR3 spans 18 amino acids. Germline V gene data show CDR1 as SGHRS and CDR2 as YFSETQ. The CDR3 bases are TGCGCCAGCAGCTTGGCAGGGCCAGGAACTTCTGGGGCCAACGTCCTGACTTTC. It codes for CASSLAGPGTSGANVLTF.

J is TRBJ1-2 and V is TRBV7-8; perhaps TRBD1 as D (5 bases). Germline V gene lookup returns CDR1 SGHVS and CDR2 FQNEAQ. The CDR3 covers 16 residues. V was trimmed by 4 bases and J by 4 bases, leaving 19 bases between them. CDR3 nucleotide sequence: TGTGCCAGCAGCTCCACCTCGGATCCGGGACTCTATGGCTACACCTTC. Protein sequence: CASSSTSDPGLYGYTF.

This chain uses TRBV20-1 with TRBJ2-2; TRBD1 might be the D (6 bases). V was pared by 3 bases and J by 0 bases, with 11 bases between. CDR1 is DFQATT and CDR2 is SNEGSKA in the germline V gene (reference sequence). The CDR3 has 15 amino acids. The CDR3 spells CSASGSGANTGELFF. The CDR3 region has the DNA TGCAGTGCTAGTGGCTCAGGGGCGAACACCGGGGAGCTGTTTTTT.

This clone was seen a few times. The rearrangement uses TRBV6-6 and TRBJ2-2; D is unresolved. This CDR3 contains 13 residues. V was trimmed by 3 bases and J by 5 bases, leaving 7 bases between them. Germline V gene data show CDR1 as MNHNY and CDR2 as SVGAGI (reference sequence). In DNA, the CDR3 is TGTGCCAGCAGTTATCCAGGAACCGGGGAGCTGTTTTTT. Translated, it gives CASSYPGTGELFF.